A selection of T cell receptor beta chains follows, all from one sample in a study of cytomegalovirus exposure and HLA in healthy donors. Profiled with immunoSEQ multiplex PCR; TCRdb holds only in-frame clones, not every one. Of 120,000 or so clones in the sample, roughly nine tenths were seen once. The specimen sequenced was PBMCs. The receptor source for this set is a woman under 30 in good health and CMV-seronegative. The CDR3 runs from the conserved cysteine through the conserved F or W. D genes are given only for firm matches. The size of a clone is reported for some rows only, either as once, few or many, or as a class for expanded clones.

clone size: -; J gene: TRBJ2-3; V gene: TRBV28; D gene: TRBD2; CDR3 DNA: TGTGCCAGCAGTATCGGCGGGAGGGCGACCCGACGCACAGATACGCAGTATTTT; CDR3 protein: CASSIGGRATRRTDTQYF
clone size: once; J gene: TRBJ2-1; V gene: TRBV7-8; D gene: TRBD2; CDR3 DNA: TGTGCCAGCAGACTAGCGGGTTACAATGAGCAGTTCTTC; CDR3 protein: CASRLAGYNEQFF
clone size: -; J gene: TRBJ1-2; V gene: TRBV2; D gene: TRBD1; CDR3 DNA: TGTGCCAGCAGAACTGACGGGACAGGGAACTATGGCTACACCTTC; CDR3 protein: CASRTDGTGNYGYTF
clone size: -; J gene: TRBJ1-1; V gene: TRBV28; D gene: TRBD1; CDR3 DNA: TGTGCCAGCAGTCGGGACAGGGGGAACACTGAAGCTTTCTTT; CDR3 protein: CASSRDRGNTEAFF
clone size: -; J gene: TRBJ1-1; V gene: TRBV10-3; D gene: TRBD1; CDR3 DNA: TGTGCCATCAGCCCTGGACAGGGTGGTCGTAGCACTGAAGCTTTCTTT; CDR3 protein: CAISPGQGGRSTEAFF
clone size: -; J gene: TRBJ1-1; V gene: TRBV5-6; D gene: -; CDR3 DNA: TGTGCCAGCTACCACCCCCCGGGAGACGAAGCTTTCTTT; CDR3 protein: CASYHPPGDEAFF
clone size: -; J gene: TRBJ1-3; V gene: TRBV6-5; D gene: -; CDR3 DNA: TGTGCCAGCAGTTACCAGGGATCTAGCTCTGGAAACACCATATATTTT; CDR3 protein: CASSYQGSSSGNTIYF
clone size: few; J gene: TRBJ2-7; V gene: TRBV7-9; D gene: TRBD1; CDR3 DNA: TGTGCCAGCAGCGCCAGGGACAGCTCCTACGAGCAGTACTTC; CDR3 protein: CASSARDSSYEQYF
clone size: -; J gene: TRBJ1-1; V gene: TRBV5-1; D gene: -; CDR3 DNA: TGCGCCAGCAGAACAGGTATGAACACTGAAGCTTTCTTT; CDR3 protein: CASRTGMNTEAFF
clone size: -; J gene: TRBJ1-2; V gene: TRBV6-5; D gene: -; CDR3 DNA: TGTGCCAGCAGCCAAACGGGGAGCGATGGCTACACCTTC; CDR3 protein: CASSQTGSDGYTF
clone size: -; J gene: TRBJ2-7; V gene: TRBV18; D gene: TRBD2; CDR3 DNA: TGTGCCAGCTCACCCTCCGGGGGGGAGCAGTACTTC; CDR3 protein: CASSPSGGEQYF
clone size: -; J gene: TRBJ2-2; V gene: TRBV28; D gene: -; CDR3 DNA: TGTGCCAGCAGTTTGGTTGGGGCAGCCGGGGAGCTGTTTTTT; CDR3 protein: CASSLVGAAGELFF
clone size: -; J gene: TRBJ2-2; V gene: TRBV28; D gene: -; CDR3 DNA: TGTGCCAGTCCTGACAGGAACACCGGGGAGCTGTTTTTT; CDR3 protein: CASPDRNTGELFF
clone size: -; J gene: TRBJ2-7; V gene: TRBV18; D gene: -; CDR3 DNA: TGTGCCAGCTCACCCGGCGTACGACAGTCGGGCGAGCAGTACTTC; CDR3 protein: CASSPGVRQSGEQYF
clone size: -; J gene: TRBJ2-1; V gene: TRBV5-1; D gene: TRBD2; CDR3 DNA: TGCGCCAGCAGCCCCGGGACTAGCGGAGGGACCTACAATGAGCAGTTCTTC; CDR3 protein: CASSPGTSGGTYNEQFF
clone size: -; J gene: TRBJ2-3; V gene: TRBV4-3; D gene: -; CDR3 DNA: TGCGCCAGCAGCCAAGAGGCGGGCGGTACGCAGTATTTT; CDR3 protein: CASSQEAGGTQYF
clone size: once; J gene: TRBJ2-2; V gene: TRBV28; D gene: TRBD1; CDR3 DNA: TGTGCCAGCAGTTTCACAGGGGGCACCGGGGAGCTGTTTTTT; CDR3 protein: CASSFTGGTGELFF
clone size: -; J gene: TRBJ1-5; V gene: TRBV18; D gene: TRBD1; CDR3 DNA: TGTGCCAGCTCACCGGTCTTAAGGACAGGGGGTCAGCCCCAGCATTTT; CDR3 protein: CASSPVLRTGGQPQHF
clone size: -; J gene: TRBJ2-7; V gene: TRBV28; D gene: -; CDR3 DNA: TGTGCCAGCAACCCCGCGGGGTTAGGGAAGGTCGAGCAGTACTTC; CDR3 protein: CASNPAGLGKVEQYF
clone size: -; J gene: TRBJ2-1; V gene: TRBV7-3; D gene: -; CDR3 DNA: TGTGCCAGCAGCCCTACCCGGGAGCATGAGCAGTTCTTC; CDR3 protein: CASSPTREHEQFF
clone size: -; J gene: TRBJ2-2; V gene: TRBV4-1; D gene: TRBD1; CDR3 DNA: TGCGCCAGTTCAGGGGGCTTCACCGGGGAGCTGTTTTTT; CDR3 protein: CASSGGFTGELFF
clone size: -; J gene: TRBJ1-1; V gene: TRBV19; D gene: TRBD1; CDR3 DNA: TGTGCCATTAGGGAGGGGGCCTACACTGAAGCTTTCTTT; CDR3 protein: CAIREGAYTEAFF
clone size: -; J gene: TRBJ2-1; V gene: TRBV29-1; D gene: -; CDR3 DNA: TGCAGCGCCCCGGTGGGTCAGGGGCGTAGTAATGAGCAGTTCTTC; CDR3 protein: CSAPVGQGRSNEQFF
clone size: -; J gene: TRBJ1-4; V gene: TRBV7-2; D gene: -; CDR3 DNA: TGTGCCAGCAGCTTCGACAGGACGGGTGATGAAAAACTGTTTTTT; CDR3 protein: CASSFDRTGDEKLFF
clone size: -; J gene: TRBJ1-2; V gene: TRBV27; D gene: -; CDR3 DNA: TGTGCCAGCAGTTTAGGAGGAGCCCCGCGTAACTACACCTTC; CDR3 protein: CASSLGGAPRNYTF
clone size: -; J gene: TRBJ1-4; V gene: TRBV7-9; D gene: -; CDR3 DNA: TGTGCCGGGGGGTCCACGTCTAATGAAAAACTGTTTTTT; CDR3 protein: CAGGSTSNEKLFF
clone size: -; J gene: TRBJ2-1; V gene: TRBV6-6; D gene: -; CDR3 DNA: TGTGCCAGCAGCCCGGCAGGGGGGAATGAGCAGTTCTTC; CDR3 protein: CASSPAGGNEQFF
clone size: -; J gene: TRBJ2-7; V gene: TRBV30; D gene: -; CDR3 DNA: TGTGCCTGGAGTCACGGTGACTACGAGCAGTACTTC; CDR3 protein: CAWSHGDYEQYF
clone size: -; J gene: TRBJ2-3; V gene: TRBV30; D gene: -; CDR3 DNA: TGTGCCTGGGGACATCCTAACACAGATACGCAGTATTTT; CDR3 protein: CAWGHPNTDTQYF
clone size: -; J gene: TRBJ1-2; V gene: TRBV5-6; D gene: -; CDR3 DNA: TGTGCCAGCAGCACTACCAGAGTTACTAACTATGGCTACACCTTC; CDR3 protein: CASSTTRVTNYGYTF
clone size: once; J gene: TRBJ2-5; V gene: TRBV5-1; D gene: -; CDR3 DNA: TGCGCCAGCAGCTTGGGGCGGCAAGAGACCCAGTACTTC; CDR3 protein: CASSLGRQETQYF
clone size: -; J gene: TRBJ1-5; V gene: TRBV4-1; D gene: -; CDR3 DNA: TGCGCCAGCAGCCAAGATGGTCACCGGGGGACCCAGCCCCAGCATTTT; CDR3 protein: CASSQDGHRGTQPQHF
clone size: -; J gene: TRBJ1-3; V gene: TRBV19; D gene: TRBD1; CDR3 DNA: TGTGCCAGTACCACGGACAGGGGGTACACCATATATTTT; CDR3 protein: CASTTDRGYTIYF
clone size: -; J gene: TRBJ2-2; V gene: TRBV5-1; D gene: TRBD2; CDR3 DNA: TGCGCCAGCAGCTCAGGATCCGGACTAGTAAGCTCCGGGGAGCTGTTTTTT; CDR3 protein: CASSSGSGLVSSGELFF
clone size: few; J gene: TRBJ1-5; V gene: TRBV4-1; D gene: -; CDR3 DNA: TGCGCCAGCAGCCAACCTCATCAGCCCCAGCATTTT; CDR3 protein: CASSQPHQPQHF
clone size: few; J gene: TRBJ1-6; V gene: TRBV6-5; D gene: TRBD1; CDR3 DNA: TGTGCCAGCAGTCGGGGACAGAACAATTCACCCCTCCACTTT; CDR3 protein: CASSRGQNNSPLHF
clone size: -; J gene: TRBJ2-1; V gene: TRBV6-1; D gene: TRBD2; CDR3 DNA: TGTGCCAGCATTAATAGCGGGGGCGACAATGAGCAGTTCTTC; CDR3 protein: CASINSGGDNEQFF
clone size: -; J gene: TRBJ1-2; V gene: TRBV29-1; D gene: -; CDR3 DNA: TGTAGCGTTACCTCCAGGGACACTCTCAACTATGGCTACACCTTC; CDR3 protein: CSVTSRDTLNYGYTF
clone size: few; J gene: TRBJ2-1; V gene: TRBV7-9; D gene: -; CDR3 DNA: TGTGCCAGCAGCTTAGTTGGTAGCCTCTCCTACAATGAGCAGTTCTTC; CDR3 protein: CASSLVGSLSYNEQFF
clone size: -; J gene: TRBJ2-3; V gene: TRBV7-3; D gene: TRBD1; CDR3 DNA: TGTGCCAGCAGCTTCAGGGGGCTAGATACGCAGTATTTT; CDR3 protein: CASSFRGLDTQYF
clone size: -; J gene: TRBJ1-5; V gene: TRBV28; D gene: -; CDR3 DNA: TGTGCCAGTCGAACAGGGTTGGGGCTTCCCCAGCATTTT; CDR3 protein: CASRTGLGLPQHF
clone size: -; J gene: TRBJ2-1; V gene: TRBV4-1; D gene: TRBD1; CDR3 DNA: TGCGCCAGCAGGACCGGACAGGGTGCCTACAATGAGCAGTTCTTC; CDR3 protein: CASRTGQGAYNEQFF
clone size: -; J gene: TRBJ2-1; V gene: TRBV28; D gene: -; CDR3 DNA: TGTGCCAGCAGTTCACCCGTTTTAGTCGGGAATGAGCAGTTCTTC; CDR3 protein: CASSSPVLVGNEQFF
clone size: -; J gene: TRBJ1-4; V gene: TRBV6-6; D gene: TRBD1; CDR3 DNA: TGTGCCAGCAGTATTACAGGGGCCCATAATGAAAAACTGTTTTTT; CDR3 protein: CASSITGAHNEKLFF
clone size: -; J gene: TRBJ1-1; V gene: TRBV5-4; D gene: TRBD1; CDR3 DNA: TGTGCCAGCAGCTGGGGACAGGGGAAGGTGAACACTGAAGCTTTCTTT; CDR3 protein: CASSWGQGKVNTEAFF
clone size: -; J gene: TRBJ2-2; V gene: TRBV11-2; D gene: -; CDR3 DNA: TGTGCCAGCAGCCGGTCCCGGGTGGCCGGGGAGCTGTTTTTT; CDR3 protein: CASSRSRVAGELFF
clone size: -; J gene: TRBJ2-1; V gene: TRBV19; D gene: TRBD2; CDR3 DNA: TGTGCCAGTAGTCGGTCCGGGACTACCTACAATGAGCAGTTCTTC; CDR3 protein: CASSRSGTTYNEQFF
clone size: -; J gene: TRBJ1-1; V gene: TRBV6-1; D gene: -; CDR3 DNA: TGTGCCAGCCAGTATACAGGGAGCGTTGAAGCTTTCTTT; CDR3 protein: CASQYTGSVEAFF
clone size: -; J gene: TRBJ1-5; V gene: TRBV18; D gene: -; CDR3 DNA: TGTGCCAGCTCACCCAATAGCAATCAGCCCCAGCATTTT; CDR3 protein: CASSPNSNQPQHF
clone size: -; J gene: TRBJ2-1; V gene: TRBV18; D gene: TRBD1; CDR3 DNA: TGTGCCAGCTCACCAAGGGGACAGGGGGTCGATGAGCAGTTCTTC; CDR3 protein: CASSPRGQGVDEQFF
clone size: -; J gene: TRBJ1-1; V gene: TRBV10-3; D gene: -; CDR3 DNA: TGTGCCATCAGTGGTCAGGAGAACACTGAAGCTTTCTTT; CDR3 protein: CAISGQENTEAFF
clone size: -; J gene: TRBJ1-1; V gene: TRBV4-3; D gene: -; CDR3 DNA: TGCGCCAGCAGCCAAGAGGGGCAGTCTGAAGCTTTCTTT; CDR3 protein: CASSQEGQSEAFF
clone size: few; J gene: TRBJ1-2; V gene: TRBV7-6; D gene: -; CDR3 DNA: TGTGCCAGCAGCCCGTGGGACACCTCCGGCGGCTACACCTTC; CDR3 protein: CASSPWDTSGGYTF